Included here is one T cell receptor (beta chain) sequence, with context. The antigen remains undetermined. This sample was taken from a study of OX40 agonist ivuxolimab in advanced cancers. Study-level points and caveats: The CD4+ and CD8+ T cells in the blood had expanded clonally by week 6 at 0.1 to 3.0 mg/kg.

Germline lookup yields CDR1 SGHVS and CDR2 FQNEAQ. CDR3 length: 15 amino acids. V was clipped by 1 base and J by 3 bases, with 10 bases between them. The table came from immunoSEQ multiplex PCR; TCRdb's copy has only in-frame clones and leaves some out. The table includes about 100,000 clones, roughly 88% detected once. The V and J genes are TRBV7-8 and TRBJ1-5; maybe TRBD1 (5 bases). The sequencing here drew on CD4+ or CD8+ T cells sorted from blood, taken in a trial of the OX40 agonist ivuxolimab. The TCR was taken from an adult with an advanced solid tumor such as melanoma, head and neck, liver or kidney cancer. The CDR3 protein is CASSLVGGLNQPQHF. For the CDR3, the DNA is TGTGCCAGCAGCTTAGTTGGGGGACTCAATCAGCCCCAGCATTTT.